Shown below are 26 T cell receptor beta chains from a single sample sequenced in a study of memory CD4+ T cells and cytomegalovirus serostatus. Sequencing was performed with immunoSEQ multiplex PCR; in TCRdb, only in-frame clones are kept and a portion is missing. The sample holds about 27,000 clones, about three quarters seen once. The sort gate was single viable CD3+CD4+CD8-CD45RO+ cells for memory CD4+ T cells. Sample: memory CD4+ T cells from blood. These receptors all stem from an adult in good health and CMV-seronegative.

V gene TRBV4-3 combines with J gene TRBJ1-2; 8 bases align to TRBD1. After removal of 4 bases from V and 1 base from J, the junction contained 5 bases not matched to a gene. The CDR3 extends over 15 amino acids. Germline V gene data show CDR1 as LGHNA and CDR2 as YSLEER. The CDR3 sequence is CASSPGQGLNYGYTF. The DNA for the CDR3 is TGCGCCAGCAGCCCAGGACAGGGACTTAACTATGGCTACACCTTC.

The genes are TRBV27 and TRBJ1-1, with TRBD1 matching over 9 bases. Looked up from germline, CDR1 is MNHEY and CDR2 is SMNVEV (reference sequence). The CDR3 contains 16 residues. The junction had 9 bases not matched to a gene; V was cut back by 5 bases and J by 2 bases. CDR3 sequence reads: CASSRRQGVSNTEAFF. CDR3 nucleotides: TGTGCCAGCAGTCGGCGACAGGGGGTTTCAAACACTGAAGCTTTCTTT.

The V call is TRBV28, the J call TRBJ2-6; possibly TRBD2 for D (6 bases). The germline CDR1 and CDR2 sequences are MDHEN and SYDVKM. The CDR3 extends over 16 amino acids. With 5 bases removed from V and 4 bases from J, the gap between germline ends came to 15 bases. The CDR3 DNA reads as TGTGCCAGCAGTGAGGCGGGGCTTGGCGGGGCCAACGTCCTGACTTTC. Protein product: CASSEAGLGGANVLTF.

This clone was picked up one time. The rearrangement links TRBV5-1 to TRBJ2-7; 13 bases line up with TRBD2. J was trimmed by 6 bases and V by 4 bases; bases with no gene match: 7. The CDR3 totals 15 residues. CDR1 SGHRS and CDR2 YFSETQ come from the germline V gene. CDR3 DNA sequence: TGCGCCAGCAGCGATACTAGCGGGAGGGTCCGCGAGCAGTACTTC. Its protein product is CASSDTSGRVREQYF.

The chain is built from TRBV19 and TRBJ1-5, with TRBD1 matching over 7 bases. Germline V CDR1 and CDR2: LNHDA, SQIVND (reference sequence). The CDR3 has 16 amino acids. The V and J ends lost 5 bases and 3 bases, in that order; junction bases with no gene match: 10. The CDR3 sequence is CASSLRQGVNNQPQHF. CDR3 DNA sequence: TGTGCCAGTAGTCTGCGACAGGGAGTAAACAATCAGCCCCAGCATTTT.

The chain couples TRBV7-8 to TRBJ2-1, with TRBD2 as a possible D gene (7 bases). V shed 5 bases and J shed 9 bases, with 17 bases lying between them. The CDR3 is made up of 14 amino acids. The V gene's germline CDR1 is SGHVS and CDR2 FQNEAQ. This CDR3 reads CASSVGGVGSEQFF. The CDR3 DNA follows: TGTGCCAGCAGCGTAGGGGGGGTCGGGAGTGAGCAGTTCTTC.

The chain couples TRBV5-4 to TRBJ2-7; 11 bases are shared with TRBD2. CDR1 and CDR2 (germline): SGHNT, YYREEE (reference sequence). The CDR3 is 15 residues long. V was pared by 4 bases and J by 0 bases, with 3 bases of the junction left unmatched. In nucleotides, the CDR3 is TGTGCCAGCAGCACCGGGACTAGCGGCTCCTACGAGCAGTACTTC. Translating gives CASSTGTSGSYEQYF.

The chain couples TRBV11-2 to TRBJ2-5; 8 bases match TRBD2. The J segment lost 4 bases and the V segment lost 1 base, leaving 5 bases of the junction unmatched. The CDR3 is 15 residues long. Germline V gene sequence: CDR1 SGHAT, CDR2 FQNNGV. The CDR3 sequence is CASSLARGGGETQYF. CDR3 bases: TGTGCCAGCAGCTTAGCCCGGGGGGGCGGAGAGACCCAGTACTTC.

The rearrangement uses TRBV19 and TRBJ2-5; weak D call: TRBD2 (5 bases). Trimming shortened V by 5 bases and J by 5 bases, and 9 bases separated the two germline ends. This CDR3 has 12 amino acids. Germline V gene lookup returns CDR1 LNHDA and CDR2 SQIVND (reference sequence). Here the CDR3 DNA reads TGTGCCAGTAGTGGACCGGGGGAGACCCAGTACTTC. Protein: CASSGPGETQYF.

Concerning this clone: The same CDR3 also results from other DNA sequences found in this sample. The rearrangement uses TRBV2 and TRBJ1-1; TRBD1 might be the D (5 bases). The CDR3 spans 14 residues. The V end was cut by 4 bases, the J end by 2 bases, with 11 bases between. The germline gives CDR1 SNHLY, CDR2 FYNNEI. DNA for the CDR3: TGTGCCAGCAGTGTCCGACAGCAAAACACTGAAGCTTTCTTT. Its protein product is CASSVRQQNTEAFF.

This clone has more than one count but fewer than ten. The CDR3 region is CAISERRYEQYF. DNA of the CDR3: TGTGCCATCAGTGAAAGGAGGTACGAGCAGTACTTC. The rearrangement joins TRBV10-3 to TRBJ2-7; weak D call: TRBD2 (5 bases). Trimming took 3 bases from V and 4 from J, leaving 7 bases between them. The CDR3 is 12 residues long. Germline-derived CDR1 and CDR2 are ENHRY and SYGVKD.

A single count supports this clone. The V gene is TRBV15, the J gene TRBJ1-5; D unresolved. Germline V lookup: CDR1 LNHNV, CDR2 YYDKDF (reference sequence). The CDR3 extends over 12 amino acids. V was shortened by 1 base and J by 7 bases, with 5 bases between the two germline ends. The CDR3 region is CATSRGEQPQHF. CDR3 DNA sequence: TGTGCCACCAGCAGAGGCGAACAGCCCCAGCATTTT.

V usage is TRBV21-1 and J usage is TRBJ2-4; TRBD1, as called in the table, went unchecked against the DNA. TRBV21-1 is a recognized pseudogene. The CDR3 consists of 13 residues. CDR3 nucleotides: TGTGCCAGCAGCAAGACGGACAGCGGCATTCAGTACTTC. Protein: CASSKTDSGIQYF.

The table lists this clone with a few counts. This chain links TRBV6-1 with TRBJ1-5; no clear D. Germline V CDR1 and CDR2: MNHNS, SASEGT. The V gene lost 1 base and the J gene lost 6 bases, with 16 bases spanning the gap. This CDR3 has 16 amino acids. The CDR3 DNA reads TGTGCCAGCAGTGAAGAGGAGACTGCAGTATTTCAGCCCCAGCATTTT. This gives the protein CASSEEETAVFQPQHF.

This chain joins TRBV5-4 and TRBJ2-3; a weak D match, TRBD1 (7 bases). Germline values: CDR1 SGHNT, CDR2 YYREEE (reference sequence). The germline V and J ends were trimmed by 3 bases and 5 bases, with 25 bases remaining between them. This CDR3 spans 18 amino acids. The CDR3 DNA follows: TGTGCCAGCAGCTCGGGAGCAACAGGGACAGCTAAGCTAGATACGCAGTATTTT. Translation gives CASSSGATGTAKLDTQYF.

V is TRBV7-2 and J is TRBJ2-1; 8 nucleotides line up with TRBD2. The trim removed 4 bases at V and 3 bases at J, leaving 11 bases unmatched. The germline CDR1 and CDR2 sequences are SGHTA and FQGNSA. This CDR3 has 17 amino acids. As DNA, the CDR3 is TGTGCCAGCAGCTCGTTCCGGGGGGGGCGAATCTACAATGAGCAGTTCTTC. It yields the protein CASSSFRGGRIYNEQFF.

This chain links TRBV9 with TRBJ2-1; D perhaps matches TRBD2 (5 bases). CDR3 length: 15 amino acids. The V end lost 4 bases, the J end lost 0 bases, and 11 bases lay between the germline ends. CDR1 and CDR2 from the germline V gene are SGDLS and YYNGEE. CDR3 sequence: CASSPHGISYNEQFF. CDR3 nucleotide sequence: TGTGCCAGCAGCCCCCACGGGATCTCCTACAATGAGCAGTTCTTC.

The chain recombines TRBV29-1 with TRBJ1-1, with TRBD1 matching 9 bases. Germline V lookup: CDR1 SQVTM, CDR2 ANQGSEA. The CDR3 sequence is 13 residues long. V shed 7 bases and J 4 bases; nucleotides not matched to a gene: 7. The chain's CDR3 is CSGDPGQGTEAFF. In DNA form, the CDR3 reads TGCAGCGGTGACCCGGGACAGGGCACTGAAGCTTTCTTT.

CDR3 sequence reads: CASSLWGGAGNNEQFF. The CDR3 nucleotides are TGTGCCAGCAGCCTGTGGGGGGGCGCCGGAAACAATGAGCAGTTCTTC. The V and J genes are TRBV7-2 and TRBJ2-1; a weak D match, TRBD2 (7 bases). V was clipped by 5 bases and J by 5 bases, with 19 bases between them. The CDR3 sequence is 16 residues long. Germline loops: CDR1 SGHTA, CDR2 FQGNSA.

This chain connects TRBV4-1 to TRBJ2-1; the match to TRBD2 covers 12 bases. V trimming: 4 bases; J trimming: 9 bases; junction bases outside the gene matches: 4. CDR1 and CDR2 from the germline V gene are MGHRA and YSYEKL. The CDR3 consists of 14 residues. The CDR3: CASSPGLAGAEQFF. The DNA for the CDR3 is TGCGCCAGCAGCCCGGGACTAGCGGGCGCTGAGCAGTTCTTC.

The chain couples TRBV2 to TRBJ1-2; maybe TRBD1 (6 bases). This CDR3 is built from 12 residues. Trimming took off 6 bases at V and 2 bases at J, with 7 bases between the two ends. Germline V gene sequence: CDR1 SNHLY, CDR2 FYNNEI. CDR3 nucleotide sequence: TGTGCCAGCAGGACAGGAAACTATGGCTACACCTTC. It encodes CASRTGNYGYTF.

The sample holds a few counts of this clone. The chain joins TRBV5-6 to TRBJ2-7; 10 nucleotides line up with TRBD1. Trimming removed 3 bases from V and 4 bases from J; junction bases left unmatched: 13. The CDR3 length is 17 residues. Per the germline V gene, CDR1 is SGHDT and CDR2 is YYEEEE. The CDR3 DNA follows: TGTGCCAGCAGCTGGGGTCCGGGACAGGGGAGTGGGTACGAGCAGTACTTC. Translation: CASSWGPGQGSGYEQYF.

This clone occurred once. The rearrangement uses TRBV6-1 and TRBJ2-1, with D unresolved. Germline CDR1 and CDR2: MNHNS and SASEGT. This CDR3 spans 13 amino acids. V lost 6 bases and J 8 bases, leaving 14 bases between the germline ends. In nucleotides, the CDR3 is TGTGCCAGCAGGAGAGGCAGGTTAGATGAGCAGTTCTTC. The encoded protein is CASRRGRLDEQFF.

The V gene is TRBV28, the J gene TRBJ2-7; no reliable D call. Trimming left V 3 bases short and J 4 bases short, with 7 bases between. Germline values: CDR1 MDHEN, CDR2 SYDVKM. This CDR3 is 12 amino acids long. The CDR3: CASSFSKYEQYF. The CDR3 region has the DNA TGTGCCAGCAGTTTCAGTAAGTACGAGCAGTACTTC.

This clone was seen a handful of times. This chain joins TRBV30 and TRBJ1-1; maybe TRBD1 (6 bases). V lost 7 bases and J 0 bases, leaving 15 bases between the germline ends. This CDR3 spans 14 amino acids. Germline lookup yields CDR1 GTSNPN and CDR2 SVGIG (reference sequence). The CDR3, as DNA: TGTGCCTCCCGTTTCCAGGGGATGAACACTGAAGCTTTCTTT. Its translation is CASRFQGMNTEAFF.

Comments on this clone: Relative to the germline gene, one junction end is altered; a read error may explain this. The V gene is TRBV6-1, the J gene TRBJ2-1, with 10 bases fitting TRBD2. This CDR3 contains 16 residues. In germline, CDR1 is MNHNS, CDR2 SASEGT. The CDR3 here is CASREGTSVSYNEQFF. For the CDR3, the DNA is TGTGCCAGCAGGGAAGGGACTAGCGTTTCTTACAATGAGCAGTTCTTC.